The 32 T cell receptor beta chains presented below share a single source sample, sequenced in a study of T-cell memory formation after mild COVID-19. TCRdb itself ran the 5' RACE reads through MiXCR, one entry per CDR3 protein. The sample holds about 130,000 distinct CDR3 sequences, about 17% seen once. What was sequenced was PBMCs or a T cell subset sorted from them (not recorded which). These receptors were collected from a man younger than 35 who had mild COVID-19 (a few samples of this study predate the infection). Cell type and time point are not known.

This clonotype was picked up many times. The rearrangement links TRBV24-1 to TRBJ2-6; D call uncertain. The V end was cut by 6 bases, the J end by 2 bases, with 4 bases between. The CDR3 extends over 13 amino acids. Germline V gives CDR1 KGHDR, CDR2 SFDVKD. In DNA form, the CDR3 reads TGTGCCACCAGTTCTACTGGGGCCAACGTCCTGACTTTC. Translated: CATSSTGANVLTF.

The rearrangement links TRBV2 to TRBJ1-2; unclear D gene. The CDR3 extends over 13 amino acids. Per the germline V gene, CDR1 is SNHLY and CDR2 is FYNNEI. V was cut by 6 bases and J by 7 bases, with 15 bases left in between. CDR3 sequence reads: CASSELAGGGYTF. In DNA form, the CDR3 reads TGTGCCAGCAGCGAACTGGCGGGCGGTGGCTACACCTTC.

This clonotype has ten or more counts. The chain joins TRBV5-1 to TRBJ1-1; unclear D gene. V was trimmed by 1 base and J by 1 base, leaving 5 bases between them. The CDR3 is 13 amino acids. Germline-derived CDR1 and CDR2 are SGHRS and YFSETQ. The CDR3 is CASSLQRNTEAFF. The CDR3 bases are TGCGCCAGCAGCTTGCAACGGAACACTGAAGCTTTCTTT. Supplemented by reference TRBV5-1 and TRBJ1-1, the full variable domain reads KAGVTQTPRYLIKTRGQQVTLSCSPISGHRSVSWYQQTPGQGLQFLFEYFSETQRNKGNFPGRFSGRQFSNSRSEMNVSTLELGDSALYLCASSLQRNTEAFFGQGTRLTVV.

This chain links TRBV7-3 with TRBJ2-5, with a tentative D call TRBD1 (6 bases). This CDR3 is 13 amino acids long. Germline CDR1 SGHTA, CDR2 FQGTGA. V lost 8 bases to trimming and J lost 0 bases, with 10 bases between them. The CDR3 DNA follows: TGTGCCAGCGCACAGGGAAACCAAGAGACCCAGTACTTC. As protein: CASAQGNQETQYF. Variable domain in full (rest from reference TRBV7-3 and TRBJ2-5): GAGVSQTPSNKVTEKGKYVELRCDPISGHTALYWYRQSLGQGPEFLIYFQGTGAADDSGLPNDRFFAVRPEGSVSTLKIQRTERGDSAVYLCASAQGNQETQYFGPGTRLLVL.

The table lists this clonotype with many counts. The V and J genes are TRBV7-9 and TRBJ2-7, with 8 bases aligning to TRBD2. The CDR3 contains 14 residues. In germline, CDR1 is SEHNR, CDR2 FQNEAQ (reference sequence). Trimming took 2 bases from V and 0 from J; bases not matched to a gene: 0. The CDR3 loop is CASSLSGGSYEQYF. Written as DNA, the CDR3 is TGTGCCAGCAGCTTAAGCGGGGGCTCCTACGAGCAGTACTTC.

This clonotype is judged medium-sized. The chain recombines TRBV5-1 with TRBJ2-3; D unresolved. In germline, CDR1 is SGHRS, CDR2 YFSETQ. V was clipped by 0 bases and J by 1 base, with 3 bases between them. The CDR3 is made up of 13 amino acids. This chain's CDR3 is CASSLEGTDTQYF. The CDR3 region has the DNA TGCGCCAGCAGCTTGGAAGGCACAGATACGCAGTATTTT. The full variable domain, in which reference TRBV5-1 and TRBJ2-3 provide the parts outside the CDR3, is KAGVTQTPRYLIKTRGQQVTLSCSPISGHRSVSWYQQTPGQGLQFLFEYFSETQRNKGNFPGRFSGRQFSNSRSEMNVSTLELGDSALYLCASSLEGTDTQYFGPGTRLTVL.

CDR3 sequence reads: CASSPTPGATQYF. The DNA of the CDR3 is TGTGCCAGCAGCCCTACCCCTGGGGCTACGCAGTATTTT. This chain joins TRBV7-3 and TRBJ2-3; tentatively, D is TRBD1 (5 bases). Trimming took 5 bases from V and 8 from J, leaving 14 bases between them. The CDR3 has 13 amino acids. Germline V gene data show CDR1 as SGHTA and CDR2 as FQGTGA.

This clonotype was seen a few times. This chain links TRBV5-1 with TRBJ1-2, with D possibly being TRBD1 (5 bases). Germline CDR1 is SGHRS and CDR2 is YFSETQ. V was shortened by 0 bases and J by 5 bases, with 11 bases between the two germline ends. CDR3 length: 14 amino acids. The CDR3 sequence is CASSLAGPFYGYTF. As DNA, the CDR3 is TGCGCCAGCAGCTTGGCGGGACCGTTTTATGGCTACACCTTC.

The CDR3 here is CAWTRLHPYNEQFF. The CDR3 DNA reads TGTGCCTGGACACGGCTGCATCCCTACAATGAGCAGTTCTTC. The V and J genes are TRBV30 and TRBJ2-1; no firm D call. Between the trimmed V and J ends, which lost 4 bases and 2 bases, there was a span of 12 bases. The CDR3 is made up of 14 amino acids. Germline V CDR1 and CDR2: GTSNPN, SVGIG (reference sequence). The variable domain in full, completed from reference TRBV30 and TRBJ2-1, reads SQTIHQWPATLVQPVGSPLSLECTVEGTSNPNLYWYRQAAGRGLQLLFYSVGIGQISSEVPQNLSASRPQDRQFILSSKKLLLSDSGFYLCAWTRLHPYNEQFFGPGTRLTVL.

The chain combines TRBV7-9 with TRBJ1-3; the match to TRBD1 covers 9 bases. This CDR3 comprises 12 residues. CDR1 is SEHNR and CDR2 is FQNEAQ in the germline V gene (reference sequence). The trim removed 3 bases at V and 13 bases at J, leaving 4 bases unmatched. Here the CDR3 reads CASSFPGQGIYF. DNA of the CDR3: TGTGCCAGCAGCTTCCCGGGACAGGGAATATATTTT.

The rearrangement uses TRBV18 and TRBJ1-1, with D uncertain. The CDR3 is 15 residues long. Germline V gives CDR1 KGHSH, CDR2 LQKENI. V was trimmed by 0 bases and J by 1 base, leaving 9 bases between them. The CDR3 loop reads CASSPPVSRNTEAFF. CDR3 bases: TGTGCCAGCTCACCACCGGTCAGCAGGAACACTGAAGCTTTCTTT.

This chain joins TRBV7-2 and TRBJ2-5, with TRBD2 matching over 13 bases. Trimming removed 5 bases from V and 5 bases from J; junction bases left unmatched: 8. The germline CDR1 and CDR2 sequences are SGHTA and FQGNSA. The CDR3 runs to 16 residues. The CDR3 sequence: CASSERTSGGPETQYF. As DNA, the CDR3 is TGTGCCAGCAGCGAACGGACTAGCGGGGGCCCGGAGACCCAGTACTTC.

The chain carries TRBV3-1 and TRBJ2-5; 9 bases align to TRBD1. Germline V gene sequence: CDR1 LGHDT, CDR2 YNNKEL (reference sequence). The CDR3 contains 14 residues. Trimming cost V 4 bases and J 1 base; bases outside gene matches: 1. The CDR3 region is CASSPQGAQETQYF. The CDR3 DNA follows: TGTGCCAGCAGCCCACAGGGGGCCCAAGAGACCCAGTACTTC.

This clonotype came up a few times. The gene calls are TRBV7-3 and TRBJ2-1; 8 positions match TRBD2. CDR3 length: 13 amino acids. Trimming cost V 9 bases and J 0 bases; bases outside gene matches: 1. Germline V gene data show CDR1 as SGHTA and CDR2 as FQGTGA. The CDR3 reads CASSGDSYNEQFF. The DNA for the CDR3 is TGTGCCAGTAGCGGGGACTCCTACAATGAGCAGTTCTTC. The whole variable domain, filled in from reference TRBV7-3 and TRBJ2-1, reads GAGVSQTPSNKVTEKGKYVELRCDPISGHTALYWYRQSLGQGPEFLIYFQGTGAADDSGLPNDRFFAVRPEGSVSTLKIQRTERGDSAVYLCASSGDSYNEQFFGPGTRLTVL.

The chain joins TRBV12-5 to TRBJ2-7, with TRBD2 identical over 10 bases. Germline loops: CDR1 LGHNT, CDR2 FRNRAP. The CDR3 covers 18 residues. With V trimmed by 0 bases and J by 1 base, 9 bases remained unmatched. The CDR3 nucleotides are TGTGCTAGTGGTTTGGTACTAGCGGGGTTGAGAAGATCCTACGAGCAGTACTTC. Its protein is CASGLVLAGLRRSYEQYF.

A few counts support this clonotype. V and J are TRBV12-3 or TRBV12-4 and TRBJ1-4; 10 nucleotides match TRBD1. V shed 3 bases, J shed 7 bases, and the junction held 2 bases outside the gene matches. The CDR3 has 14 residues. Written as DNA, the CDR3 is TGTGCCAGCAGTTTCCGGACAGGGGGTGAAAAACTGTTTTTT. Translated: CASSFRTGGEKLFF.

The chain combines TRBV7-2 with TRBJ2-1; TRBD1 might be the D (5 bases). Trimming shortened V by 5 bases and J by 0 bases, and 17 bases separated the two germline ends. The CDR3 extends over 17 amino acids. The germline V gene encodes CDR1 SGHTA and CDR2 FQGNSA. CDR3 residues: CASSLRTSPSSYNEQFF. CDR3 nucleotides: TGTGCCAGCAGCCTAAGGACAAGCCCCAGCTCCTACAATGAGCAGTTCTTC.

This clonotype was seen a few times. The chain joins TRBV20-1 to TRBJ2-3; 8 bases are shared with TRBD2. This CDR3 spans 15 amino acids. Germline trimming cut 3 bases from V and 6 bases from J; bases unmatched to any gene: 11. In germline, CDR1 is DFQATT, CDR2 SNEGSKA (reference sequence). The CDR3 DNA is TGCAGTGCTAGTGCCCTTGGAGCGGGGGAGGATACGCAGTATTTT. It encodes CSASALGAGEDTQYF.

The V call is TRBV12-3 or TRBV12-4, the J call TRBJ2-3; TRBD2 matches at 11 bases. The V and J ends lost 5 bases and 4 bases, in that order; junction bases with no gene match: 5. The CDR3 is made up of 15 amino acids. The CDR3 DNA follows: TGTGCCAGCAGTCCTAGCGGGGGGAAAGCAGATACGCAGTATTTT. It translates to CASSPSGGKADTQYF.

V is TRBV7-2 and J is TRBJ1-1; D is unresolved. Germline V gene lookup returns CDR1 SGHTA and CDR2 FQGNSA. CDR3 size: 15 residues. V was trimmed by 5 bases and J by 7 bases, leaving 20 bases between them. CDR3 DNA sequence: TGTGCCAGCAGCCTACGACGGACGGCCAGTGGTGAAGCTTTCTTT. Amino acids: CASSLRRTASGEAFF.

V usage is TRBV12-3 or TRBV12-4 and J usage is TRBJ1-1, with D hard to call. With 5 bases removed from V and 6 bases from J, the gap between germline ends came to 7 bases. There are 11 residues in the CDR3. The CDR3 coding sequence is TGTGCCAGCAGTCGGGGATCTGAAGCTTTCTTT. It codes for CASSRGSEAFF.

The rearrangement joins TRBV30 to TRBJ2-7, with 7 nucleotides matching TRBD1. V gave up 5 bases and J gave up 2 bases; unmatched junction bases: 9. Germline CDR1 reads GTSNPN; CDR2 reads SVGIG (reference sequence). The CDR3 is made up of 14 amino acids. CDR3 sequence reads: CAWGRGTATYEQYF. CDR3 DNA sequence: TGTGCCTGGGGTAGGGGGACAGCAACCTACGAGCAGTACTTC.

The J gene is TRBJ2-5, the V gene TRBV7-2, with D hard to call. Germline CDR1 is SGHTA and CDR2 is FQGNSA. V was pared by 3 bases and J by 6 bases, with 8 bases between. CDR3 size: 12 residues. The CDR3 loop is CASSFPKKTQYF. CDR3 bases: TGTGCCAGCAGCTTCCCCAAGAAGACCCAGTACTTC.

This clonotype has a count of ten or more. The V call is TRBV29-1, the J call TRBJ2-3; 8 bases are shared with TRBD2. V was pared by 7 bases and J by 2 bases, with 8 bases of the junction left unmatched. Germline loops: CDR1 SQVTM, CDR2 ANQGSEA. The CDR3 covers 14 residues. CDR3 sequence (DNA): TGCAGCGCACGAGCGGGGGCCTTCACAGATACGCAGTATTTT. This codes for CSARAGAFTDTQYF.

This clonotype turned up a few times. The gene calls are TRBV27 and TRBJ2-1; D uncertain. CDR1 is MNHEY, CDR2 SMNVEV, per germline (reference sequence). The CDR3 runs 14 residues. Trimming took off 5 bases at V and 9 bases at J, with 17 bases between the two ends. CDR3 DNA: TGTGCCAGCAGTCCCTCGACTGAAAGAGGTGAGCAGTTCTTC. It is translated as CASSPSTERGEQFF.

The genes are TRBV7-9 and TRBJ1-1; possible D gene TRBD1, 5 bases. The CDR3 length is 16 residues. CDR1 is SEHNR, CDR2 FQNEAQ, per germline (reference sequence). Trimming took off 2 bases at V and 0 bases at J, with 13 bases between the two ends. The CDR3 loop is CASSLSPGLVNTEAFF. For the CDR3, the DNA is TGTGCCAGCAGCTTATCCCCAGGGTTGGTGAACACTGAAGCTTTCTTT.

The CDR3 coding sequence is TGTGCCATCAGTGAGCCTGATTTGGACCCCCAGGGCCCTGGGGCCAACGTCCTGACTTTC. Amino acid sequence: CAISEPDLDPQGPGANVLTF. The chain couples TRBV10-3 to TRBJ2-6, with a tentative D call TRBD1 (5 bases). V shed 2 bases and J shed 2 bases, with 22 bases lying between them. The CDR3 runs 20 residues. Germline lookup yields CDR1 ENHRY and CDR2 SYGVKD.

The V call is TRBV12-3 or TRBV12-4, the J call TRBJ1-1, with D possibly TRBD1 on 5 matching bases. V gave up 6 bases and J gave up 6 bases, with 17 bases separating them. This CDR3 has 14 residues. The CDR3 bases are TGTGCCAGCAGCCCCCAGGGAAGGTTTGCTGAAGCTTTCTTT. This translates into CASSPQGRFAEAFF.

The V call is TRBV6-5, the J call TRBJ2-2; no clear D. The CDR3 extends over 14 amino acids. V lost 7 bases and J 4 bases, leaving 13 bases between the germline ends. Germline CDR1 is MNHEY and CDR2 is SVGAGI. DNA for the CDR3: TGTGCCAGCAAAATCCTCGGAATCACCGGGGAGCTGTTTTTT. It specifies CASKILGITGELFF.

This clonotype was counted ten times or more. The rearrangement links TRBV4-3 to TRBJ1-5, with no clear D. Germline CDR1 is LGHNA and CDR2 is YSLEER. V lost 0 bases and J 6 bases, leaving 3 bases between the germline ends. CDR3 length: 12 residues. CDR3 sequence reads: CASSQEGQPQHF. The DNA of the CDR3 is TGCGCCAGCAGCCAAGAGGGTCAGCCCCAGCATTTT.

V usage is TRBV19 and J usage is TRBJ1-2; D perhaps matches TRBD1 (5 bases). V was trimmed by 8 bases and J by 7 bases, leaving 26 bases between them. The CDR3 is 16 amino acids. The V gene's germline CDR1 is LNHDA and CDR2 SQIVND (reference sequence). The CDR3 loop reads CASSPPGRARNGGYTF. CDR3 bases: TGTGCCAGTTCCCCTCCGGGCAGGGCCCGTAATGGTGGCTACACCTTC.

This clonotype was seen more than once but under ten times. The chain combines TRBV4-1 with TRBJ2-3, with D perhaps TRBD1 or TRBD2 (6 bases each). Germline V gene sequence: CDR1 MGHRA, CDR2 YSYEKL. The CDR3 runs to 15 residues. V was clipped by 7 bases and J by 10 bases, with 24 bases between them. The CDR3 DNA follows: TGCGCCAGCACCATCGTGGGGGGCCAATGGGGATCGCAGTATTTT. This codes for CASTIVGGQWGSQYF.